Below, one T cell receptor beta chain is given with its context. Its antigen has not been determined. No base quality values were provided; no much bigger clone lies one nucleotide off. TCRbeta CDR3 regions were amplified from genomic DNA using the immunoSEQ Assay, a bias-controlled multiplex PCR. From the authors' description of their analysis: Within the assay, amplification of reference gene primers was used to estimate how many nucleated cells each sample contained. To quantify the absolute abundance of each unique TCRbeta CDR3 rearrangement, sequence reads were collapsed and filtered. For each sample, productive Simpson clonality was calculated as the square root of Simpson's diversity index across productive rearrangements. Sourced from immuneACCESS, this table was stored by TCRdb with only in-frame sequences that have V and J called. A share of the clones is absent; for the studies checked, an unresolved V gene accounts for under half, and the remainder has no known explanation. The V and J calls and clone size are taken from that table; D and trimming were inferred from the DNA. Counted in this sample were roughly 88,000 clones; roughly 72% of them appeared once. Clones ranked in the top ten supply around 23% of the sample.

The entry originates in a study of blood T cell repertoires in COVID-19 (dated by TCRdb to about 2020). About the investigation overall: Collaborator samples came from the United States, Italy and Spain and covered acute and convalescent phases of COVID-19. The prospective study material was composed of cDNA or gDNA derived from T cells, B-cell-depleted T cells, or PBMCs. Subjects who had been exposed to COVID-19, were actively infected with it, or had recovered from it provided the deeply sampled blood TCRbeta repertoires that made up the dataset. A freely available public database, intended as a resource for researchers studying the immune response to SARS-CoV-2, is where the repertoires were released. The samples were drawn from the first 160 participants of the ongoing ImmuneRACE study and from some 1,300 subjects provided by 6 global collaborators. Nearly every sample came with metadata listing a de-identified subject ID, COVID-19 status, age in years and sex. Where available, HLA class I and class II types were obtained from metadata supplied by the sample provider rather than from assay-based typing.

What the research found in general, with its limitations: The amount of clinical and demographic metadata varied by source and participant and was provided uncurated.

Whole blood was collected in K2EDTA tubes by collaborating institutions according to the institutions' own protocols. For TCRbeta analysis, collaborators shipped samples as frozen whole blood, isolated PBMCs, or DNA extracted from either of those sample types. Its CDR3 holds 15 amino acids, cysteine through phenylalanine. The CDR3 DNA has 45 bases and is translated from base 1. CDR1 and CDR2, looked up from the germline V gene, are SGHRS and YFSETQ. Trimming costs V 4 bases and J 0 bases, and their ends lie 12 bases apart. The source material was peripheral blood. The rearranged chain carries TRBV5-1 and TRBJ2-3; TRBD1 could be the D gene, as 6 bases match. The sequence was collected from a woman aged 60-75 years in a cohort sampled during active or convalescent COVID-19. This receptor carries the CDR3 CASSIRQVSTDTQYF. The nucleotide sequence is given as TGCGCCAGCAGCATCAGACAGGTTAGCACAGATACGCAGTATTTT.